These 23 T cell receptor beta chains share one sample of origin, sequenced in a study of T cells in Graves' hyperthyroidism and ophthalmopathy. Amplification yielded TCR beta CDR3 regions, with RNA transcripts as the source. During a first-round RT-PCR of the TCR CDR3, the HTBI primer set was used. TCRdb reprocessed the multiplex PCR reads via MiXCR and lists one record per CDR3 protein. The sample has fewer than 550,000 distinct CDR3 sequences; roughly 14% are singletons. Sequencing was performed on blood. The origin of the receptors is a woman between 18 and 29 years old with Graves' hyperthyroidism.

This clonotype was observed at least ten times. This chain joins TRBV19 and TRBJ1-1; D gene unclear. The CDR3 consists of 14 residues. The germline V and J ends were trimmed by 2 bases and 1 base, with 8 bases remaining between them. From germline, CDR1 is LNHDA and CDR2 SQIVND (reference sequence). CDR3 bases: TGTGCCAGTAGTATAACCGGGGAGAACACTGAAGCTTTCTTT. Translating gives CASSITGENTEAFF.

The CDR3 DNA reads TGTGCCAGTAGTATCTTCCGGGACAGGGCGAACTATGGCTACACCTTC. It translates to CASSIFRDRANYGYTF. The chain has TRBV19 and TRBJ1-2; TRBD1 aligns across 9 bases. The germline gives CDR1 LNHDA, CDR2 SQIVND (reference sequence). There are 16 residues in the CDR3. With V trimmed by 3 bases and J by 2 bases, 7 bases remained unmatched.

By its share, this clonotype is medium-sized. The chain recombines TRBV11-2 with TRBJ1-6; 7 bases align to TRBD1. Germline CDR1 and CDR2: SGHAT and FQNNGV. The CDR3 totals 14 residues. The V segment lost 0 bases and the J segment 15 bases; nucleotides outside the gene matches: 8. The CDR3, as DNA: TGTGCCAGCAGCTTAGAAGGGACAGCTAAAGGCCTCCACTTT. Translation: CASSLEGTAKGLHF.

This clonotype was seen at least ten times. The chain is built from TRBV27 and TRBJ2-1; D is perhaps TRBD1 (6 bases). The CDR3 loop spans 16 amino acids. V was clipped by 6 bases and J by 7 bases, with 22 bases between them. From germline, CDR1 is MNHEY and CDR2 SMNVEV (reference sequence). This CDR3 reads CASRRAGTPGSNEQFF. In DNA form, the CDR3 reads TGTGCCAGCAGGCGCGCCGGGACACCTGGTTCGAATGAGCAGTTCTTC.

This clonotype was seen a handful of times. The chain couples TRBV19 to TRBJ2-7; 7 bases line up with TRBD1. V lost 4 bases, J lost 3 bases, and 6 bases stayed unmatched. Germline V gene sequence: CDR1 LNHDA, CDR2 SQIVND (reference sequence). The CDR3 consists of 14 residues. The CDR3 DNA is TGTGCCAGTAGTACCTCCGGACAGGTCTACGAGCAGTACTTC. It yields the protein CASSTSGQVYEQYF.

This clonotype was counted a few times. This rearrangement joins TRBV6-1 to TRBJ1-6; 9 bases are a match to TRBD1. The CDR3 spans 15 residues. CDR1 is MNHNS and CDR2 is SASEGT in the germline V gene. J was trimmed by 5 bases and V by 7 bases; bases with no gene match: 6. The CDR3 coding sequence is TGTGCCAGCAACTCTGGACAGGGGAATAATTCACCCCTCCACTTT. Amino acids: CASNSGQGNNSPLHF.

Note on this clonotype: Since a much larger clone is just one base distant, this may be a read error. J is TRBJ2-1 and V is TRBV5-1; D ambiguous. The length of the CDR3 is 11 residues. Germline V lookup: CDR1 SGHRS, CDR2 YFSETQ. Trimming removed 6 bases from V and 9 bases from J, with 10 bases in between. The CDR3 sequence: CASNLGVEQFF. The CDR3 DNA sequence: TGCGCCAGCAACCTCGGAGTTGAGCAGTTCTTC.

This clonotype has a count of ten or more. J is TRBJ2-1 and V is TRBV7-2, with a weak D call TRBD1 (5 bases). The CDR3 is 15 residues long. V lost 0 bases and J lost 7, with 13 bases in between. The germline V gene has CDR1 SGHTA and CDR2 FQGNSA. This CDR3 reads CASSLAWSRVNEQFF. In nucleotides, the CDR3 is TGTGCCAGCAGCTTAGCGTGGTCCAGGGTAAATGAGCAGTTCTTC.

This clonotype was seen ten or more times. This chain links TRBV3-1 with TRBJ1-1; D might be TRBD1 (5 bases). V lost 1 base, J lost 1 base, and 10 bases lay in between. CDR3 size: 15 residues. Germline CDR1 LGHDT, CDR2 YNNKEL (reference sequence). CDR3 in DNA: TGTGCCAGCAGCCAAGCGGGACGGAAGAACACTGAAGCTTTCTTT. As protein: CASSQAGRKNTEAFF.

The gene calls are TRBV19 and TRBJ2-4; the D is unclear. Trimming stripped 5 bases from V and 2 bases from J, with 19 bases between. Germline V gene sequence: CDR1 LNHDA, CDR2 SQIVND (reference sequence). This CDR3 has 17 amino acids. In DNA form, the CDR3 reads TGTGCCAGTAGTGCGCCACTTCCTTTAATAACCAAAAACATTCAGTACTTC. Protein product: CASSAPLPLITKNIQYF. Full variable domain (outside the CDR3, taken from reference TRBV19 and TRBJ2-4): DGGITQSPKYLFRKEGQNVTLSCEQNLNHDAMYWYRQDPGQGLRLIYYSQIVNDFQKGDIAEGYSVSREKKESFPLTVTSAQKNPTAFYLCASSAPLPLITKNIQYFGAGTRLSVL.

This clonotype was observed many times. The chain links TRBV11-3 to TRBJ1-2; the D is unclear. Trimming pared 8 bases from V and 5 bases from J, leaving 12 bases between. Germline CDR1 reads SGHNT; CDR2 reads YENEEA. The CDR3 has 12 residues. The CDR3 sequence is CASGLGGYGYTF. The DNA for the CDR3 is TGTGCCAGCGGCCTTGGCGGATATGGCTACACCTTC. The full variable domain, completed using reference TRBV11-3 and TRBJ1-2, is EAGVVQSPRYKIIEKKQPVAFWCNPISGHNTLYWYLQNLGQGPELLIRYENEEAVDDSQLPKDRFSAERLKGVDSTLKIQPAELGDSAVYLCASGLGGYGYTFGSGTRLTVV.

This clonotype occurred many times. The chain carries TRBV2 and TRBJ2-6, with a possible D match to TRBD2 (5 bases). This CDR3 has 14 amino acids. V lost 10 bases, J lost 0 bases, and 10 bases lay in between. Germline CDR1 reads SNHLY; CDR2 reads FYNNEI. DNA for the CDR3: TGTGCCATCTCGGCGGGCTCTGGGGCCAACGTCCTGACTTTC. The encoded protein is CAISAGSGANVLTF.

At least ten counts were recorded for this clonotype. Germline is not matched at one junction end, which may reflect a read error. The V and J genes are TRBV6-5 and TRBJ2-5; a possible D gene is TRBD1 (6 bases). The CDR3 consists of 11 residues. Germline CDR1 MNHEY, CDR2 SVGAGI. CDR3 bases: TGTGCCAGCAGTTACGACGGTCAGGGGCACTTC. This gives the protein CASSYDGQGHF.

Many counts were recorded for this clonotype. This rearrangement joins TRBV6-1 to TRBJ2-7; 10 bases map to TRBD1. The germline V gene encodes CDR1 MNHNS and CDR2 SASEGT. This CDR3 comprises 15 residues. V lost 4 bases to trimming and J lost 0 bases; unmatched junction nucleotides: 3. CDR3: CASSARDRGSYEQYF. The CDR3 nucleotides are TGTGCCAGCAGTGCCCGGGACAGGGGCTCCTACGAGCAGTACTTC.

The V and J genes are TRBV18 and TRBJ1-4; D is undetermined. Germline loops: CDR1 KGHSH, CDR2 LQKENI. Deletions cut 8 bases from V and 8 bases from J, with 21 bases between. This CDR3 is built from 15 residues. The CDR3 DNA is TGTGCCAGCAGCCCCCTATCCTTAATCGGGGAAAAACTGTTTTTT. It translates to CASSPLSLIGEKLFF.

This clonotype came up a few times. The chain is built from TRBV6-5 and TRBJ2-7; D not certain. Between the trimmed V and J ends, which lost 0 bases and 0 bases, there was a span of 12 bases. Looked up from germline, CDR1 is MNHEY and CDR2 is SVGAGI. This CDR3 has 16 residues. CDR3: CASSYSNLASSYEQYF. The CDR3 region has the DNA TGTGCCAGCAGTTACTCGAATTTGGCTAGCTCCTACGAGCAGTACTTC.

Many counts were recorded for this clonotype. The chain carries TRBV12-3 or TRBV12-4 and TRBJ1-1; D is unresolved. CDR3 length: 13 residues. V gave up 0 bases and J gave up 1 base, with 3 bases separating them. CDR3 DNA sequence: TGTGCCAGCAGTTTAGCACAGAACACTGAAGCTTTCTTT. Protein product: CASSLAQNTEAFF.

The rearrangement uses TRBV7-9 and TRBJ2-7; 10 positions agree with TRBD1. V dropped 5 bases and J dropped 7; count of bases not matched to a gene: 11. This CDR3 comprises 15 residues. Germline V CDR1 and CDR2: SEHNR, FQNEAQ (reference sequence). The CDR3 spells CASSDAGQGGFEQYF. As DNA, the CDR3 is TGTGCCAGCAGCGATGCCGGACAGGGGGGTTTTGAGCAGTACTTC.

This clonotype was seen ten or more times. This chain uses TRBV5-1 with TRBJ1-4; D is ambiguous. Germline CDR1 SGHRS, CDR2 YFSETQ. The CDR3 loop spans 16 amino acids. V was cut by 0 bases and J by 7 bases, with 16 bases left in between. The CDR3 loop reads CASSLDRRSSGEKLFF. The CDR3 region has the DNA TGCGCCAGCAGCTTGGATCGGCGATCGAGCGGTGAAAAACTGTTTTTT.

This clonotype turned up a few times. The chain combines TRBV6-6 with TRBJ1-2; TRBD1 is a possible D gene (5 bases). Trimming took 2 bases from V and 8 from J, leaving 6 bases between them. The germline V gene encodes CDR1 MNHNY and CDR2 SVGAGI (reference sequence). CDR3 length: 11 residues. CDR3 sequence (DNA): TGTGCCAGCAGTTACGCAGGGGGCTACACCTTC. This sequence encodes CASSYAGGYTF.

The CDR3 protein is CASSERRVGETQYF. The CDR3 coding sequence is TGTGCCAGCAGTGAACGCCGGGTCGGGGAGACCCAGTACTTC. V gene TRBV25-1 combines with J gene TRBJ2-5, with D unclear. With 2 bases removed from V and 5 bases from J, the gap between germline ends came to 12 bases. The V gene's germline CDR1 is MGHDK and CDR2 SYGVNS. The length of the CDR3 is 14 residues.

In its sample, this clonotype was seen many times. This chain links TRBV6-2 or TRBV6-3 with TRBJ1-5, with D unclear. Germline values: CDR1 MNHEY, CDR2 SVGEGT. V gave up 4 bases and J gave up 0 bases, with 13 bases separating them. This CDR3 region has 16 residues. CDR3 protein: CASSSKGPDSNQPQHF. CDR3 nucleotides: TGTGCCAGCAGTTCCAAGGGCCCCGATAGCAATCAGCCCCAGCATTTT.

This clonotype has a handful of counts. The V gene is TRBV9, the J gene TRBJ2-7, with TRBD2 matching 8 bases. CDR3 size: 15 residues. V lost 4 bases to trimming and J lost 2 bases; unmatched junction nucleotides: 8. Per germline, CDR1 SGDLS and CDR2 YYNGEE. CDR3 sequence (DNA): TGTGCCAGCAGCCCCATTGCGGGGGGCCCCTACGAGCAGTACTTC. It specifies CASSPIAGGPYEQYF.